A single sample is the source of the 15 T cell receptor beta chains below, sequenced in a study of OX40 agonist ivuxolimab in advanced cancers. The protocol was immunoSEQ multiplex PCR, while the TCRdb copy is restricted to in-frame clones and leaves out a portion. The profile shows about 60,000 clones, over 75% of them singletons. The material sequenced was CD4+ or CD8+ T cells sorted from blood, taken in a trial of the OX40 agonist ivuxolimab. These receptors originate from an adult with an advanced solid tumor such as melanoma, head and neck, liver or kidney cancer.

This chain uses TRBV4-1 with TRBJ1-6, with a possible D match to TRBD1 (5 bases). The CDR3 runs 15 residues. Germline V lookup: CDR1 MGHRA, CDR2 YSYEKL. With 0 bases removed from V and 5 bases from J, the gap between germline ends came to 8 bases. The CDR3 loop is CASSQDRADNSPLHF. Here the CDR3 DNA reads TGCGCCAGCAGCCAAGACAGGGCAGATAATTCACCCCTCCACTTT.

V is TRBV5-8 and J is TRBJ2-3; 15 bases fit TRBD2. J was trimmed by 1 base and V by 4 bases; bases with no gene match: 10. CDR1 is SGHTS, CDR2 YDEGEE, per germline. The CDR3 loop spans 19 amino acids. CDR3 nucleotides: TGTGCCAGCAGCCGCGGACTAGCGGGGGGGCTTGGGGGCACAGATACGCAGTATTTT. Protein: CASSRGLAGGLGGTDTQYF.

The gene calls are TRBV18 and TRBJ2-5; D unclear. Germline-derived CDR1 and CDR2 are KGHSH and LQKENI. CDR3 length: 13 residues. V lost 2 bases and J 2 bases, leaving 6 bases between the germline ends. As DNA, the CDR3 is TGTGCCAGCTCACCAGCACAGCAAGAGACCCAGTACTTC. Amino acids: CASSPAQQETQYF.

V gene TRBV5-8 combines with J gene TRBJ1-1; no reliable D call. V dropped 4 bases and J dropped 4 bases, with 20 bases sitting between them. This CDR3 has 16 amino acids. Germline V gene sequence: CDR1 SGHTS, CDR2 YDEGEE. The CDR3 here is CASSLGEWNGGTEAFF. CDR3 in DNA: TGTGCCAGCAGCCTGGGCGAGTGGAACGGAGGCACTGAAGCTTTCTTT. The full variable domain, rest sourced from reference TRBV5-8 and TRBJ1-1, is EAGVTQSPTHLIKTRGQQATLRCSPISGHTSVYWYQQALGLGLQFLLWYDEGEERNRGNFPPRFSGRQFPNYSSELNVNALELEDSALYLCASSLGEWNGGTEAFFGQGTRLTVV.

This clone was seen a handful of times. The chain recombines TRBV5-4 with TRBJ2-3; TRBD2 might be the D (5 bases). This CDR3 has 16 amino acids. Per germline, CDR1 SGHNT and CDR2 YYREEE (reference sequence). V was pared by 2 bases and J by 4 bases, with 17 bases between. The CDR3, as DNA: TGTGCCAGCAGCTTCGTCTCGGGGAGAGGCGCAGATACGCAGTATTTT. Amino acids: CASSFVSGRGADTQYF.

This clone was counted once. This rearrangement joins TRBV11-1 to TRBJ2-1; D remains unclear. CDR1 SGHAT and CDR2 FQDESV come from the germline V gene (reference sequence). V dropped 5 bases and J dropped 8 bases, with 13 bases sitting between them. This CDR3 contains 13 residues. The CDR3 spells CASSTRHLDEQFF. The CDR3 DNA follows: TGTGCCAGCAGCACCCGACACTTAGATGAGCAGTTCTTC. Based on the CDR3 plus reference TRBV11-1 and TRBJ2-1, the full variable domain is EAEVAQSPRYKITEKSQAVAFWCDPISGHATLYWYRQILGQGPELLVQFQDESVVDDSQLPKDRFSAERLKGVDSTLKIQPAELGDSAMYLCASSTRHLDEQFFGPGTRLTVL.

This chain joins TRBV7-8 and TRBJ2-2; D gene ambiguous. Germline V CDR1 and CDR2: SGHVS, FQNEAQ. Trimming pared 2 bases from V and 0 bases from J, leaving 7 bases between. This CDR3 comprises 15 residues. This CDR3 is CASSLRPANTGELFF. CDR3 in DNA: TGTGCCAGCAGCTTAAGGCCGGCGAACACCGGGGAGCTGTTTTTT.

The chain recombines TRBV9 with TRBJ2-3, with TRBD1 as a possible D gene (5 bases). In germline, CDR1 is SGDLS, CDR2 YYNGEE. The CDR3 is made up of 14 amino acids. V lost 7 bases and J 5 bases, leaving 17 bases between the germline ends. The chain's CDR3 is CASGTGGRLDTQYF. The CDR3 nucleotides are TGTGCCAGCGGAACAGGCGGCAGGCTAGATACGCAGTATTTT.

The genes are TRBV11-2 and TRBJ1-4; 8 bases align to TRBD1. With 5 bases clipped from V and 5 bases from J, the junction kept 4 bases outside the gene matches. The germline gives CDR1 SGHAT, CDR2 FQNNGV. The CDR3 length is 14 residues. In nucleotides, the CDR3 is TGTGCCAGCAGCCCCAGGGGGCGGAATGAAAAACTGTTTTTT. Its translation is CASSPRGRNEKLFF.

This chain links TRBV7-2 with TRBJ2-3; TRBD2 matches 10 bases. After removal of 3 bases from V and 7 bases from J, the junction contained 7 bases not matched to a gene. Germline V gives CDR1 SGHTA, CDR2 FQGNSA. The CDR3 runs to 15 residues. Here the CDR3 DNA reads TGTGCCAGCAGCTTCCAGCGGGGGGGCGGTCATACGCAGTATTTT. This sequence encodes CASSFQRGGGHTQYF.

The V gene is TRBV29-1, the J gene TRBJ2-1; 8 bases are a match to TRBD1. Germline V lookup: CDR1 SQVTM, CDR2 ANQGSEA. With V trimmed by 7 bases and J by 8 bases, 7 bases remained unmatched. The CDR3 contains 12 residues. The chain's CDR3 is CSGGQGRHEQFF. In DNA, the CDR3 is TGCAGCGGAGGACAGGGAAGGCATGAGCAGTTCTTC.

This clone was observed a handful of times. The J gene is TRBJ2-7, the V gene TRBV28; the D gene is possibly TRBD2 (6 bases). Germline V CDR1 and CDR2: MDHEN, SYDVKM. Trimming stripped 5 bases from V and 3 bases from J, with 14 bases between. The CDR3 has 14 residues. The DNA for the CDR3 is TGTGCCAGCAGTATTGGGGGGAGTCGCTACGAGCAGTACTTC. Translation: CASSIGGSRYEQYF.

This chain links TRBV14 with TRBJ1-4, with a weak D call TRBD1 (5 bases). V was pared by 4 bases and J by 8 bases, with 14 bases between. Per the germline V gene, CDR1 is SGHDN and CDR2 is FVKESK. The CDR3 length is 14 residues. The CDR3 is CASSLPGRQEKLFF. In DNA form, the CDR3 reads TGTGCCAGCAGCCTGCCGGGACGGCAAGAAAAACTGTTTTTT.

The chain uses TRBV27 and TRBJ1-2, with 7 nucleotides matching TRBD1. With V trimmed by 5 bases and J by 1 base, 4 bases remained unmatched. Looked up from germline, CDR1 is MNHEY and CDR2 is SMNVEV (reference sequence). The CDR3 is 14 residues long. The CDR3 nucleotides read TGTGCCAGCAGTCCCGACAGGGTTAACTATGGCTACACCTTC. This gives the protein CASSPDRVNYGYTF.

The CDR3 nucleotides are TGCAGTTCCGACAGAGACTATGGCTACACCTTC. Amino acid sequence: CSSDRDYGYTF. The genes are TRBV20-1 and TRBJ1-2, with a possible D match to TRBD1 (5 bases). The V and J ends lost 8 bases and 3 bases respectively, with 10 bases between them. The CDR3 has 11 amino acids. CDR1 is DFQATT and CDR2 is SNEGSKA in the germline V gene (reference sequence).